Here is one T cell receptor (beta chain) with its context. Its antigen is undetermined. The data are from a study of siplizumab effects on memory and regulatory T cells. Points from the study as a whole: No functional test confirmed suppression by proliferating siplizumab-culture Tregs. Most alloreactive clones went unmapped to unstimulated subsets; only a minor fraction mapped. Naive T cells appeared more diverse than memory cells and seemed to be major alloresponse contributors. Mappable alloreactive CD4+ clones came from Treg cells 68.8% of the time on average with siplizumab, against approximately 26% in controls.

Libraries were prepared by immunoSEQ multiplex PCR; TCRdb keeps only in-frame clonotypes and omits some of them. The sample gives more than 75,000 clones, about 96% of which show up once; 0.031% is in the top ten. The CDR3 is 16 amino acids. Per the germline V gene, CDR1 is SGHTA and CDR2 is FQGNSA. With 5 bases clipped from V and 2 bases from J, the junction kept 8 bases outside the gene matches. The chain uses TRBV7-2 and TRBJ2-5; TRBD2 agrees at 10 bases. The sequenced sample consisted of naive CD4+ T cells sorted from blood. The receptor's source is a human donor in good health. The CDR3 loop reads CASSRRASGGQETQYF. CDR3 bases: TGTGCCAGCAGCAGGAGGGCTAGCGGGGGACAAGAGACCCAGTACTTC.